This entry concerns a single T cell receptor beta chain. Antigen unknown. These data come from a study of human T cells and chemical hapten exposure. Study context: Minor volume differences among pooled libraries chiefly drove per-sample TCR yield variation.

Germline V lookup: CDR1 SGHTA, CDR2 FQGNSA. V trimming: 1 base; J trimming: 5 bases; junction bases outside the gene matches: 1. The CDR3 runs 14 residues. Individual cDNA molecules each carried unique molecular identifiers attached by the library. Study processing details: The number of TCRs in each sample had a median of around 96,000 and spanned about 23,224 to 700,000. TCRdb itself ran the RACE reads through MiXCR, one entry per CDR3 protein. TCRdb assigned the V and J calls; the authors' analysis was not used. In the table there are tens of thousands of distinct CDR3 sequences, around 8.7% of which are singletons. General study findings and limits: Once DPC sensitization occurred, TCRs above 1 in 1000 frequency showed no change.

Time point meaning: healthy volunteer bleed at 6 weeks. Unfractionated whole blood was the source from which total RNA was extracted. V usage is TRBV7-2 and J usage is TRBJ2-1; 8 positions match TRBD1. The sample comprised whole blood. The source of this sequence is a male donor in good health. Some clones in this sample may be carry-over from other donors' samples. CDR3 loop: CASSLGTGNNEQFF. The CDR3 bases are TGTGCCAGCAGCTTAGGGACAGGGAACAATGAGCAGTTCTTC.